One TCR beta chain is described in this entry. This sample is part of a study of blood T cell repertoires in COVID-19. The overall study: Samples representing acute and convalescent COVID-19 were sourced from the United States, Italy and Spain.

CDR1 and CDR2 (germline): WSHSY, SAAADI. The germline V and J ends were trimmed by 11 bases and 0 bases, with 20 bases remaining between them. The CDR3 length is 16 residues. Profiling relied on immunoSEQ multiplex PCR, and the TCRdb table lists in-frame clones only, not all of them. The data hold 130,000 to 150,000 clones, with roughly 88% observed a single time. The TCR was taken from a man between 65 and 85 years old with acute or convalescent COVID-19. Sequenced input: peripheral blood. The chain has TRBV10-2 and TRBJ2-1; possible D gene TRBD2, 5 bases. The CDR3 loop is CAGASIASGSYNEQFF. The CDR3 DNA reads TGCGCCGGAGCCTCCATAGCGTCAGGCTCCTACAATGAGCAGTTCTTC.